Listed below are T cell receptor beta chains from one sample, sequenced in a study of human T cells and chemical hapten exposure. TCRdb ran MiXCR on the RACE reads and lists one entry per CDR3 protein. The sample contains under 300,000 distinct CDR3 sequences, 7.5% to 8% of which appear only once. The sequencing used whole blood, collected in connection with sensitization to the hapten diphenylcyclopropenone (DPC). The origin of the receptors is a man aged 18 to 30 with alopecia areata. Some clones in this sample may be carry-over from other donors' samples. Each CDR3 is given with its conserved first and last residue. A D gene is named only where the DNA matches it firmly. Rows give clone size only sometimes, using once, few, many, or a class for an expanded clone.

size,D,V,J,CDR3,DNA
-,-,TRBV29-1,TRBJ2-1,CSVDWDTTSNEQFF,TGCAGCGTTGATTGGGACACAACCTCCAATGAGCAGTTCTTC
-,-,TRBV3-1,TRBJ2-1,CASSQGRRPSLNEQFF,TGTGCCAGCAGCCAAGGGAGAAGACCTTCTCTGAATGAGCAGTTCTTC
-,-,TRBV15,TRBJ2-2,CATSSEDLPTGELFF,TGTGCCACCAGCAGTGAGGATCTTCCCACCGGGGAGCTGTTTTTT
-,TRBD1,TRBV18,TRBJ1-4,CASSPDRAEEKLFF,TGTGCCAGCTCACCGGACAGGGCGGAAGAAAAACTGTTTTTT
-,-,TRBV5-1,TRBJ1-1,CASSLARMENTEAFF,TGCGCCAGCAGCTTGGCACGGATGGAGAACACTGAAGCTTTCTTT
-,-,TRBV9,TRBJ2-3,CASSSRPTDTQYF,TGTGCCAGCAGCTCCCGACCAACAGATACGCAGTATTTT
-,-,TRBV6-2/TRBV6-3,TRBJ1-6,CASSYEDSLDSPLHF,TGTGCCAGCAGTTACGAGGACAGTCTCGATTCACCCCTCCACTTT
once,TRBD1,TRBV7-2,TRBJ2-1,CASRFPPGQGHEQFF,TGTGCCAGCAGATTCCCTCCGGGACAGGGTCATGAGCAGTTCTTC
-,-,TRBV7-9,TRBJ1-4,CASSLYSPKEEKLFF,TGTGCCAGCAGCTTGTACAGCCCGAAGGAGGAAAAACTGTTTTTT
-,-,TRBV6-2/TRBV6-3,TRBJ1-2,CASRKTSAGGNYGYTF,TGTGCCAGCAGGAAAACGTCAGCGGGCGGCAACTATGGCTACACCTTC
few,-,TRBV11-2,TRBJ1-1,CASSFNRVAEAFF,TGTGCCAGCAGCTTCAACAGGGTCGCTGAAGCTTTCTTT
-,-,TRBV29-1,TRBJ1-1,CSVGEPGGLNTEAFF,TGCAGCGTTGGGGAACCCGGGGGGCTGAACACTGAAGCTTTCTTT
-,-,TRBV18,TRBJ1-1,CASSDTWAFF,TGTGCCAGCTCAGATACGTGGGCTTTCTTT
-,TRBD1,TRBV10-3,TRBJ2-3,CAKLPGTGMVLTDTQYF,TGTGCCAAGCTTCCCGGGACAGGGATGGTTTTAACAGATACGCAGTATTTT
few,-,TRBV5-5,TRBJ2-4,CASYKGGLNIQYF,TGTGCCAGCTACAAGGGGGGACTTAACATTCAGTACTTC
few,-,TRBV5-4,TRBJ2-1,CASSLIGDRSYNEQFF,TGTGCCAGCAGCTTGATCGGGGATAGATCCTACAATGAGCAGTTCTTC
many,TRBD2,TRBV10-3,TRBJ2-7,CATHPSGGSYEQYF,TGTGCCACCCACCCTAGCGGGGGGTCCTACGAGCAGTACTTC
few,-,TRBV25-1,TRBJ2-3,CASSHLGQGTDTQYF,TGTGCCAGCAGTCATCTAGGGCAGGGCACAGATACGCAGTATTTT
few,-,TRBV10-3,TRBJ2-5,CAISEMGETQYF,TGTGCCATCAGTGAGATGGGAGAGACCCAGTACTTC
-,-,TRBV6-5,TRBJ2-1,CASRVGVKQFF,TGTGCCAGCAGGGTAGGGGTAAAGCAGTTCTTC
few,-,TRBV29-1,TRBJ1-1,CSVEEGHAEAFF,TGCAGCGTTGAAGAGGGCCACGCTGAAGCTTTCTTT
few,-,TRBV9,TRBJ2-3,CASSVGGGFTDTQYF,TGTGCCAGCAGCGTTGGCGGAGGATTCACAGATACGCAGTATTTT
-,-,TRBV6-1,TRBJ1-1,CASSDGGGTEAFF,TGTGCCAGCAGTGACGGGGGCGGTACTGAAGCTTTCTTT